This T cell receptor beta chain was found in a study of blood T cell repertoires in COVID-19. Study information: Sample material is recorded as cDNA or gDNA derived from T cells, B-cell-depleted T cells, or PBMCs.

TCRdb's copy holds only in-frame clones and misses some; the assay was immunoSEQ multiplex PCR. The sample includes 130,000 or so clones, 65% to 85% of them seen just once. The CDR3 is 15 residues long. V was clipped by 3 bases and J by 0 bases, with 9 bases between them. CDR1 and CDR2 from the germline V gene are KGHSH and LQKENI. What was sequenced was peripheral blood. This sequence was found in a man at least 80 years old with active or convalescent COVID-19. This chain uses TRBV18 with TRBJ2-1; a possible D gene is TRBD2 (5 bases). The chain's CDR3 is CASSPGASSYNEQFF. The DNA for the CDR3 is TGTGCCAGCTCACCGGGAGCGAGCTCCTACAATGAGCAGTTCTTC. Based on the CDR3 plus reference TRBV18 and TRBJ2-1, the full variable domain is NAGVMQNPRHLVRRRGQEARLRCSPMKGHSHVYWYRQLPEEGLKFMVYLQKENIIDESGMPKERFSAEFPKEGPSILRIQQVVRGDSAAYFCASSPGASSYNEQFFGPGTRLTVL.